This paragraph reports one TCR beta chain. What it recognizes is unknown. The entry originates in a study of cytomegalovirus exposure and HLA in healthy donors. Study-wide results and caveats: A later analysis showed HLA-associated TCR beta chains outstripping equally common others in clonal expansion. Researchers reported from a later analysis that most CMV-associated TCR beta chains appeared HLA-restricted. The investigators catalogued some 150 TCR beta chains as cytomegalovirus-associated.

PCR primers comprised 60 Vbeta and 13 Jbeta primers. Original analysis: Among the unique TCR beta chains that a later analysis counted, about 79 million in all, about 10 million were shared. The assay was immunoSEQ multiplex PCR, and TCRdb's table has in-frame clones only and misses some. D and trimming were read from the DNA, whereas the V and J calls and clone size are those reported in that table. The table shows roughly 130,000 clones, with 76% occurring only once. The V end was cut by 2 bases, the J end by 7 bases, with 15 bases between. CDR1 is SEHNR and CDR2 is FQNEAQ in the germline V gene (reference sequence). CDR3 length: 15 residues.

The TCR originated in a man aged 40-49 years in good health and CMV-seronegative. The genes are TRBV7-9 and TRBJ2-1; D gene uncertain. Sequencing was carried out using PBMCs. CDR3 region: CASSLLNLDWNEQFF. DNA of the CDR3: TGTGCCAGCAGCTTATTAAACCTAGATTGGAATGAGCAGTTCTTC.